The rows below give T cell receptor gamma chains drawn from one sample of a study of Vδ1+ human thymocytes. TCRdb re-called the multiplex PCR reads with CATT. The data hold about 36,000 gamma-chain clones, with around 20% observed a single time. The sequenced sample consisted of Vdelta1+ gamma-delta thymocytes from the thymus. These receptors were taken from a girl less than two years old who had congenital heart surgery. Both conserved end residues are part of each CDR3. Some rows mark clone size as missing; the rest say once, few, many or name a class of expanded clone.

>TRGV4|14|NA|TRGJ1/TRGJ2
CATWDGVRFYKKLF
TGTGCCACCTGGGATGGAGTCAGGTTTTATAAGAAACTCTTT
>TRGV3|15|NA|TRGJP2
CATWDRDSSDWIKTF
TGTGCCACCTGGGACAGGGACAGTAGTGATTGGATCAAGACGTTT
>TRGV4|16|NA|TRGJP2
CATWALRESSDWIKTF
TGTGCCACCTGGGCCCTTCGGGAGAGTAGTGATTGGATCAAGACGTTT
>TRGV4|15|NA|TRGJP2
CATWANLGSDWIKTF
TGTGCCACCTGGGCTAATTTGGGGAGTGATTGGATCAAGACGTTT
>TRGV4|15|NA|TRGJ1/TRGJ2
CATWDGPRFCYKKLF
TGTGCTACCTGGGATGGGCCAAGGTTTTGTTATAAGAAACTCTTT
>TRGV9|14|NA|TRGJ1/TRGJ2
CALWGKSNYYKKLF
TGTGCCTTGTGGGGAAAATCGAATTATTATAAGAAACTCTTT
>TRGV2|12|medium-sized|TRGJ1/TRGJ2
CATWDGRHKKLF
TGTGCCACCTGGGACGGGCGTCATAAGAAACTCTTT
>TRGV3|11|few|TRGJ1/TRGJ2
CATWDRTKKLF
TGTGCCACCTGGGACAGGACTAAGAAACTCTTT
>TRGV4|16|NA|TRGJ1/TRGJ2
CATWGAIPLAGYKKLF
TGTGCCACCTGGGGTGCGATTCCACTAGCGGGGTATAAGAAACTCTTT
>TRGV9|11|NA|TRGJ1/TRGJ2
CALWEVKGLLF
TGTGCCTTGTGGGAGGTTAAGGGGCTGCTCTTT
>TRGV8|14|NA|TRGJ1/TRGJ2
CATWDRRVSYKKLF
TGTGCCACCTGGGACAGGCGGGTCAGCTATAAGAAACTCTTT
>TRGV3|14|NA|TRGJ1/TRGJ2
CATWDRRRYYKKLF
TGTGCCACCTGGGACAGGCGACGATATTATAAGAAACTCTTT
>TRGV2|13|few|TRGJ1/TRGJ2
CATWESNYYKKLF
TGTGCCACCTGGGAGTCGAATTATTATAAGAAACTCTTT
>TRGV9|12|medium-sized|TRGJ1/TRGJ2
CALWEVDYKKLF
TGTGCCTTGTGGGAGGTGGATTATAAGAAACTCTTT
>TRGV9|12|NA|TRGJP1
CALWVTGWFKIF
TGTGCCTTGTGGGTCACTGGTTGGTTCAAGATATTT
>TRGV9|17|NA|TRGJP
CALWEALGWLGKKIKVF
TGTGCCTTGTGGGAGGCCCTTGGGTGGTTGGGCAAAAAAATCAAGGTATTT
>TRGV4|17|NA|TRGJ1/TRGJ2
CATWDGQRGPDYYKKLF
TGTGCCACCTGGGATGGGCAGCGGGGTCCGGATTATTATAAGAAACTCTTT
>TRGV2|13|NA|TRGJ1/TRGJ2
CATWDAGGYKKLF
TGTGCCACCTGGGACGCGGGGGGTTATAAGAAACTCTTT
>TRGV3|14|NA|TRGJ1/TRGJ2
CATWDGSLGDKKLF
TGTGCCACCTGGGACGGATCATTGGGGGATAAGAAACTCTTT
>TRGV2|11|NA|TRGJ1/TRGJ2
CATWDGRYKLF
TGTGCCACCTGGGACGGGCGGTACAAACTCTTT
>TRGV9|12|NA|TRGJ1/TRGJ2
CALWESLVGKLF
TGTGCCTTGTGGGAGTCTCTGGTGGGGAAACTCTTT
>TRGV2|18|NA|TRGJ1/TRGJ2
CATWDGHYQRGYFYKKLF
TGTGCCACCTGGGACGGGCATTACCAAAGGGGTTATTTTTATAAGAAACTCTTT
>TRGV9|16|NA|TRGJ1/TRGJ2
CALWEDHPQRYYKKLF
TGTGCCTTGTGGGAGGATCATCCCCAACGTTATTATAAGAAACTCTTT
>TRGV4|13|NA|TRGJ1/TRGJ2
CATWDINYYKKLF
TGTGCCACCTGGGATATAAATTATTATAAGAAACTCTTT
>TRGV3|14|few|TRGJ1/TRGJ2
CATWDRPVWYKKLF
TGTGCCACCTGGGACAGGCCGGTGTGGTATAAGAAACTCTTT
>TRGV9|16|NA|TRGJP
CALWALQELGKKIKVF
TGTGCCTTGTGGGCCTTGCAAGAGTTGGGCAAAAAAATCAAGGTATTT
>TRGV9|15|NA|TRGJ1/TRGJ2
CALWEVRFDYYKKLF
TGTGCCTTGTGGGAGGTTAGGTTTGATTATTATAAGAAACTCTTT
>TRGV9|10|few|TRGJ1/TRGJ2
CALWEAQKLF
TGTGCCTTGTGGGAGGCGCAGAAACTCTTT
>TRGV3|13|NA|TRGJ1/TRGJ2
CATWEFSDYKKLF
TGTGCCACCTGGGAATTCTCGGATTATAAGAAACTCTTT
>TRGV2|14|NA|TRGJ1/TRGJ2
CAAWDGREYYKKLF
TGTGCCGCCTGGGACGGGAGAGAATATTATAAGAAACTCTTT
>TRGV8|11|NA|TRGJ1/TRGJ2
CATWDWSEKLF
TGTGCCACCTGGGATTGGTCGGAGAAACTCTTT
>TRGV2|15|NA|TRGJ1/TRGJ2
CATWDGPVGNYKKLF
TGTGCCACCTGGGACGGGCCAGTGGGTAATTATAAGAAACTCTTT
>TRGV2|14|NA|TRGJ1/TRGJ2
CATWDGPRYYKKLF
TGTGCCACCTGGGACGGTCCCCGTTATTATAAGAAACTCTTT
>TRGV2|10|NA|TRGJ1/TRGJ2
CATWDEGKLF
TGTGCCACCTGGGACGAGGGGAAACTCTTT
>TRGV8|17|NA|TRGJP2
CATWDKGLGGSDWIKTF
TGTGCCACCTGGGATAAGGGTCTGGGCGGTAGTGATTGGATCAAGACGTTT
>TRGV3|14|few|TRGJ1/TRGJ2
CATWDGWNYYKKLF
TGCGCCACCTGGGACGGATGGAATTATTATAAGAAACTCTTT
>TRGV2|14|NA|TRGJ1/TRGJ2
CATRQLEWVYKKLF
TGTGCCACCCGACAACTGGAGTGGGTTTATAAGAAACTCTTT
>TRGV3|11|NA|TRGJ1/TRGJ2
CATWDRPSGVF
TGTGCCACCTGGGACAGGCCGAGTGGCGTCTTT
>TRGV4|14|NA|TRGJ1/TRGJ2
CATWAPRDGYKKLF
TGCGCCACCTGGGCCCCACGGGATGGTTATAAGAAACTCTTT
>TRGV3|13|NA|TRGJ1/TRGJ2
CATWDRLRTAWLF
TGTGCCACCTGGGACAGGCTACGAACGGCGTGGCTCTTT
>TRGV8|12|NA|TRGJ1/TRGJ2
CATWDLFCKKLF
TGTGCCACCTGGGATCTGTTTTGTAAGAAACTCTTT
>TRGV8|14|NA|TRGJ1/TRGJ2
CATWDRPPYYKKLF
TGTGCCACCTGGGATAGGCCCCCATATTATAAGAAACTCTTT